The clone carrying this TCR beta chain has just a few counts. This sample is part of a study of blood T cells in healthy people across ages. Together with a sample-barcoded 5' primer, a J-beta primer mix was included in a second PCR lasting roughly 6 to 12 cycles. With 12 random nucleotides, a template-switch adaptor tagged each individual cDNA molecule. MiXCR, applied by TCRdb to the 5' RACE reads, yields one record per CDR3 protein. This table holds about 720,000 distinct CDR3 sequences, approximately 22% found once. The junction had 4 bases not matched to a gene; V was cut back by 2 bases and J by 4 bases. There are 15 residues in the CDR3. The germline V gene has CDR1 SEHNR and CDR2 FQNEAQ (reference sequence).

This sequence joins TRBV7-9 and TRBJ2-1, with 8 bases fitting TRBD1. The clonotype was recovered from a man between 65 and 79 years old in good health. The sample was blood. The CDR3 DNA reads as TGTGCCAGCAGCTTACCCAGGGGGCTTTACAATGAGCAGTTCTTC. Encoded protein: CASSLPRGLYNEQFF.